This entry concerns a single T cell receptor (beta chain). Its binding antigen is unknown. Within one base of it there is no much larger clone, and no base qualities were kept. RNA was extracted using the RNeasy kit, and about 0.45 to 1 ug of the RNA was reverse transcribed with random hexamers. The immunoSEQ multiplex PCR assay, which covers 54 Vbeta and 13 Jbeta segments, was used to amplify TCR beta CDR3 regions. Bias from PCR amplification was corrected by using a synthetic template baseline for primer optimization and for computational correction. Processing in the source paper ran as follows. Reads were assigned to V, D and J genes according to IMGT and analyzed in immunoSEQ Analyzer, with only productive sequences retained. Clonality was calculated as one minus the Shannon entropy normalized by log2 of the number of productive unique sequences. For each patient and control, public and private clones were evaluated among the 100 most prevalent clones. A clone was defined as Susac-specific if it was absent from the healthy and MS cohorts, from some 980 published viral clones and from other ImmuneACCESS disease sequences. TCRdb reworked the public reads: Q25 trimming with fastp, MiXCR clone assembly, productive beta chains retained. One record per CDR3 amino acid sequence lists the most common genes and DNA. Here the V and J calls rest on TCRdb's processing, not on the authors' analysis. Within this sample are fewer than 200,000 distinct CDR3 sequences, with approximately 94% of them counted one time only. Clones ranked in the top ten supply approximately 0.11% of the sample.

Peripheral blood CD8+ and CD4+ T cells from healthy donors, Susac syndrome patients and multiple sclerosis patients were profiled by high-throughput TCR beta sequencing. Susac syndrome patients met recently defined diagnostic criteria for definite or probable disease. Bulk CD8+ and CD4+ T cells were purified magnetically by negative isolation, whereas CD8+ TEMRA cells were enriched by FACS. Blood was drawn into EDTA tubes, processed within 24 hours, and PBMCs were isolated by density gradient centrifugation. PBMCs intended for TCR sequencing were frozen in liquid nitrogen and were later thawed in a 37 degrees C water bath. A purity of at least 90% was achieved for sorted or isolated CD4+, CD8+ and CD8+ TEMRA cells. The entry originates in a study of CD8 T cells in Susac syndrome (dated by TCRdb to between 2018 and 2021). Broadly, across the study: Among the Susac syndrome patients who were sequenced, clinically active disease was present in six and clinical remission was observed in fewer than ten. Repertoire sequencing was used to test whether CD8+ T cell activation and differentiation in Susac syndrome was antigen driven. At blood withdrawal, Susac syndrome patients were therapy-naive, treated with corticosteroids (with IVIg additionally given to some), or treated with IVIg alone.

The junction shows trimming of 3 bases on V and 5 bases on J, plus 12 bases between the germline ends. The germline V gene encodes CDR1 SGHRS and CDR2 YFSETQ. The CDR3 starts with the cysteine, ends with the phenylalanine, and has 13 residues. The CDR3 DNA has 39 bases and is translated from base 1. The paper as a whole reports these results and caveats: No clonal expansion was detected in the CD4+ T cell repertoire of Susac syndrome patients. The number of individuals in the TCR sequencing and HLA analysis was acknowledged as relatively small.

The receptor comes from a human donor with Susac syndrome. The chain uses TRBV5-1 and TRBJ2-7; the D segment cannot be called with confidence. Sequences were obtained from CD4+ T cells from PBMCs. The CDR3 amino acid sequence is: CASSSQSYNEQYF. DNA sequence: TGCGCCAGCAGCTCCCAGAGCTACAACGAGCAGTACTTC.